These 26 T cell receptor beta chains share one sample of origin, sequenced in a study of blood T cell repertoires in COVID-19 (dated by TCRdb to 2018 to 2020). The library was produced with the immunoSEQ multiplex PCR assay. TCRdb carries this immuneACCESS record with in-frame sequences only. Its versions omit some clonotypes, under half of them owing to an unresolved V gene in the studies checked, with the rest unexplained. The sample data list approximately 150,000 clones, and around 87% of these were observed just once. Roughly 3% of the sample comes from the top ten. The sample was peripheral blood. The receptors originated from a woman in her fifties or sixties with active COVID-19.

The chain employs TRBV15 and TRBJ2-5; tentatively, D is TRBD2 (6 bases). The CDR3 extends over 15 amino acids. The germline V gene has CDR1 LNHNV and CDR2 YYDKDF (reference sequence). V was trimmed by 3 bases and J by 9 bases, leaving 20 bases between them. The CDR3 DNA sequence: TGTGCCACCAGCAGGGTTAGCGGCGGGTGGGGGGCCCAGTACTTC. Translation: CATSRVSGGWGAQYF.

This clone was counted a single time. This chain joins TRBV11-2 and TRBJ1-3; D possibly corresponds to TRBD1 (6 bases). The germline V and J ends were trimmed by 5 bases and 1 base, with 21 bases remaining between them. This CDR3 is built from 18 residues. The germline gives CDR1 SGHAT, CDR2 FQNNGV. Here the CDR3 DNA reads TGTGCCAGCAGCCGCACGTCCGGGACATATATTTCTGGAAACACCATATATTTT. Translation gives CASSRTSGTYISGNTIYF.

The V and J genes are TRBV20-1 and TRBJ2-2; D ambiguous. The CDR3 has 15 amino acids. V dropped 3 bases and J dropped 8 bases, with 19 bases sitting between them. In germline, CDR1 is DFQATT, CDR2 SNEGSKA (reference sequence). The CDR3, as DNA: TGCAGTGCTAGTCCCCTCCCCCCTAGGTTGGGGGAGCTGTTTTTT. Amino acid sequence: CSASPLPPRLGELFF.

The chain links TRBV4-1 to TRBJ2-3, with 15 positions matching TRBD2. After removal of 1 base from V and 0 bases from J, the junction contained 2 bases not matched to a gene. From germline, CDR1 is MGHRA and CDR2 YSYEKL. The CDR3 covers 18 residues. The CDR3 sequence is CASSQGTSGRGSTDTQYF. CDR3 nucleotides: TGCGCCAGCAGCCAAGGGACTAGCGGGAGGGGCAGCACAGATACGCAGTATTTT.

This clone has just one count. This chain uses TRBV6-5 with TRBJ1-1; TRBD1 is a possible D gene (6 bases). Germline V lookup: CDR1 MNHEY, CDR2 SVGAGI. CDR3 length: 13 residues. Between the trimmed V and J ends, which lost 6 bases and 6 bases, there was a span of 14 bases. CDR3 coding DNA: TGTGCCAGCAGGGGAAGACCAGGGGCTGAAGCTTTCTTT. Residues: CASRGRPGAEAFF.

The CDR3: CASTLQGGRTEAFF. CDR3 sequence (DNA): TGTGCCAGCACATTACAGGGGGGACGAACTGAAGCTTTCTTT. This chain links TRBV6-5 with TRBJ1-1; 8 bases are shared with TRBD1. Germline CDR1 reads MNHEY; CDR2 reads SVGAGI. The V and J ends lost 7 bases and 5 bases, in that order; junction bases with no gene match: 9. The CDR3 consists of 14 residues.

The V call is TRBV4-1, the J call TRBJ1-1; D unresolved. CDR1 and CDR2 from the germline V gene are MGHRA and YSYEKL. The CDR3 spans 14 residues. V lost 3 bases, J lost 4 bases, and 12 bases lay in between. The CDR3 region is CASSQQPGVTEAFF. The CDR3 coding sequence is TGCGCCAGCAGCCAGCAACCGGGAGTCACTGAAGCTTTCTTT.

Points on this clone: An end of the junction does not agree with germline; a read error may underlie this. CDR3 protein: CASSSQSTVPDTQYF. In DNA, the CDR3 is TGTGCTAGCAGCTCCCAGTCGACAGTTCCAGATACGCAGTATTTT. This chain uses TRBV7-7 with TRBJ2-3, with D perhaps TRBD1 (5 bases). Germline V CDR1 and CDR2: SSHAT, FNYEAQ (reference sequence). This CDR3 is 15 amino acids long.

Only one count was recorded for this clone. The V gene is TRBV19, the J gene TRBJ1-6, with TRBD1 matching over 8 bases. Germline values: CDR1 LNHDA, CDR2 SQIVND (reference sequence). The CDR3 has 14 residues. J was trimmed by 7 bases and V by 5 bases; bases with no gene match: 4. The CDR3 DNA reads TGTGCCAGTAGTCCAAGACAGGGGAATTCACCCCTCCACTTT. Protein product: CASSPRQGNSPLHF.

This chain links TRBV6-2 or TRBV6-3 with TRBJ2-5, with 12 bases matching TRBD2. This CDR3 comprises 15 residues. J gave up 4 bases and V 0 bases, and 0 bases lay outside the gene matches. The V gene's germline CDR1 is MNHEY and CDR2 SVGEGT. The DNA for the CDR3 is TGTGCCAGCAGTTACTCGACTAGCGGGAGAGAGACCCAGTACTTC. Its translation is CASSYSTSGRETQYF.

In its sample, this clone was seen once. The chain uses TRBV5-1 and TRBJ2-7; 7 positions agree with TRBD2. CDR1 SGHRS and CDR2 YFSETQ come from the germline V gene. The CDR3 has 15 amino acids. V was clipped by 0 bases and J by 5 bases; unmatched bases: 8. The CDR3: CASSLARREFDEQYF. CDR3 nucleotide sequence: TGCGCCAGCAGCTTGGCCCGGCGGGAGTTCGACGAGCAGTACTTC.

The chain recombines TRBV27 with TRBJ2-3; 10 bases agree with TRBD1. The germline gives CDR1 MNHEY, CDR2 SMNVEV (reference sequence). CDR3 length: 16 residues. V trimming: 5 bases; J trimming: 4 bases; junction bases outside the gene matches: 9. DNA for the CDR3: TGTGCCAGCAGTCCTCGACAGGGGGCGCACGCAGATACGCAGTATTTT. Translated: CASSPRQGAHADTQYF.

This clone was detected a few times. The rearrangement joins TRBV28 to TRBJ1-6; D is unresolved. V was clipped by 4 bases and J by 5 bases, with 9 bases between them. CDR1 and CDR2 (germline): MDHEN, SYDVKM. This CDR3 has 14 residues. DNA of the CDR3: TGTGCCAGCAGTTCACGTGGGCATAATTCACCCCTCCACTTT. This sequence encodes CASSSRGHNSPLHF.

Regarding this clone: The sample holds other DNA sequences that translate to the same CDR3. V usage is TRBV20-1 and J usage is TRBJ1-3; D might be TRBD1 (5 bases). V gave up 3 bases and J gave up 2 bases, with 11 bases separating them. CDR3 length: 14 amino acids. The V gene's germline CDR1 is DFQATT and CDR2 SNEGSKA (reference sequence). The DNA for the CDR3 is TGCAGTGCTAGTCGGGGGGGAACTGGAAACACCATATATTTT. As protein: CSASRGGTGNTIYF.

V usage is TRBV7-2 and J usage is TRBJ2-1, with 9 nucleotides matching TRBD2. V shed 5 bases, J shed 7 bases, and the junction held 6 bases outside the gene matches. CDR1 and CDR2 (germline): SGHTA, FQGNSA. The CDR3 extends over 14 amino acids. CDR3 in amino acids: CASSAWTSANEQFF. CDR3 DNA: TGTGCCAGCAGCGCGTGGACTAGCGCGAATGAGCAGTTCTTC. Drawing the rest from reference TRBV7-2 and TRBJ2-1, the complete variable domain is GAGVSQSPSNKVTEKGKDVELRCDPISGHTALYWYRQSLGQGLEFLIYFQGNSAPDKSGLPSDRFSAERTGGSVSTLTIQRTQQEDSAVYLCASSAWTSANEQFFGPGTRLTVL.

The CDR3 coding sequence is TGTGCCGTACAGGGCGCGGACACTGAAGCTTTCTTT. This encodes CAVQGADTEAFF. The chain links TRBV10-3 to TRBJ1-1, with a possible D match to TRBD1 (6 bases). Trimming shortened V by 11 bases and J by 3 bases, and 13 bases separated the two germline ends. This CDR3 has 12 amino acids. CDR1 ENHRY and CDR2 SYGVKD come from the germline V gene.

This chain links TRBV27 with TRBJ2-6, with a possible D match to TRBD1 (6 bases). V was cut by 2 bases and J by 2 bases, with 7 bases left in between. This CDR3 contains 15 residues. Per germline, CDR1 MNHEY and CDR2 SMNVEV (reference sequence). CDR3 amino acids: CASSLKGAGANVLTF. DNA of the CDR3: TGTGCCAGCAGTTTAAAGGGGGCTGGGGCCAACGTCCTGACTTTC.

V gene TRBV27 combines with J gene TRBJ2-1, with 10 bases that match TRBD2. CDR3 length equals 16 residues. The junction had 4 bases not matched to a gene; V was cut back by 5 bases and J by 0 bases. CDR1 MNHEY and CDR2 SMNVEV come from the germline V gene (reference sequence). The DNA of the CDR3 is TGTGCCAGCAGTCCCGCTAGCGGGAGCTCCTACAATGAGCAGTTCTTC. Translation: CASSPASGSSYNEQFF.

This clone was seen a single time. The genes are TRBV5-4 and TRBJ1-6; TRBD1 agrees at 9 bases. In germline, CDR1 is SGHNT, CDR2 YYREEE (reference sequence). The CDR3 is made up of 16 amino acids. J gave up 7 bases and V 3 bases, and 8 bases lay outside the gene matches. CDR3 amino acids: CASSSYGTGFNSPLHF. The CDR3 DNA reads as TGTGCCAGCAGCTCTTACGGGACAGGGTTCAATTCACCCCTCCACTTT.

The genes are TRBV19 and TRBJ1-5, with 8 bases identical to TRBD1. The CDR3 spans 16 residues. Per germline, CDR1 LNHDA and CDR2 SQIVND (reference sequence). The J segment lost 6 bases and the V segment lost 0 bases, leaving 7 bases of the junction unmatched. DNA of the CDR3: TGTGCCAGTAGTATAGAGCAGGGGGCAATGGGTCAGCCCCAGCATTTT. Protein product: CASSIEQGAMGQPQHF.

The rearrangement links TRBV18 to TRBJ1-5; 9 positions agree with TRBD1. Germline V CDR1 and CDR2: KGHSH, LQKENI. J gave up 2 bases and V 1 base, and 6 bases lay outside the gene matches. The CDR3 sequence is 17 residues long. The CDR3 here is CASSPLHRDRGNQPQHF. The DNA for the CDR3 is TGTGCCAGCTCACCACTCCACCGGGACAGGGGCAATCAGCCCCAGCATTTT.

The gene calls are TRBV5-1 and TRBJ1-2; TRBD1 might be the D (5 bases). V gave up 1 base and J gave up 0 bases, with 19 bases separating them. CDR1 is SGHRS, CDR2 YFSETQ, per germline. This CDR3 contains 18 residues. The DNA of the CDR3 is TGCGCCAGCAGCTTGTATGGGACGGGGGTGATCACTAACTATGGCTACACCTTC. It specifies CASSLYGTGVITNYGYTF. The whole variable domain, remainder taken from reference TRBV5-1 and TRBJ1-2, is KAGVTQTPRYLIKTRGQQVTLSCSPISGHRSVSWYQQTPGQGLQFLFEYFSETQRNKGNFPGRFSGRQFSNSRSEMNVSTLELGDSALYLCASSLYGTGVITNYGYTFGSGTRLTVV.

The CDR3 loop reads CASSLYSGSAGEQFF. CDR3 nucleotides: TGTGCCAGCAGCTTATATAGCGGGAGTGCTGGTGAGCAGTTCTTC. J is TRBJ2-1 and V is TRBV7-6; 9 nucleotides line up with TRBD2. This CDR3 has 15 amino acids. CDR1 and CDR2 (germline): SGHVS, FNYEAQ. With 2 bases clipped from V and 9 bases from J, the junction kept 8 bases outside the gene matches.

This clone appeared once. The chain joins TRBV28 to TRBJ2-7, with a weak D call TRBD1 (6 bases). Germline assignment: CDR1 MDHEN and CDR2 SYDVKM. V gave up 6 bases and J gave up 1 base, with 16 bases separating them. The CDR3 is made up of 15 amino acids. The CDR3 bases are TGTGCCAGCAGACCGAACCCTACAGGGTCCTACGAGCAGTACTTC. Amino acid sequence: CASRPNPTGSYEQYF.

The rearrangement joins TRBV7-3 to TRBJ2-2; the D gene is possibly TRBD1 (5 bases). The CDR3 runs to 15 residues. Trimming removed 5 bases from V and 1 base from J, with 11 bases in between. CDR1 SGHTA and CDR2 FQGTGA come from the germline V gene. CDR3 bases: TGTGCCAGCAGCCCCCAGGGTTTGAACACCGGGGAGCTGTTTTTT. Translation: CASSPQGLNTGELFF.

The V gene is TRBV6-6, the J gene TRBJ2-3; 9 nucleotides line up with TRBD1. CDR1 and CDR2 (germline): MNHNY, SVGAGI (reference sequence). Trimming cost V 6 bases and J 6 bases; bases outside gene matches: 10. This CDR3 spans 15 amino acids. Here the CDR3 reads CASSHGTGLSDTQYF. CDR3 sequence (DNA): TGTGCCAGCAGCCATGGGACAGGGTTATCTGATACGCAGTATTTT.